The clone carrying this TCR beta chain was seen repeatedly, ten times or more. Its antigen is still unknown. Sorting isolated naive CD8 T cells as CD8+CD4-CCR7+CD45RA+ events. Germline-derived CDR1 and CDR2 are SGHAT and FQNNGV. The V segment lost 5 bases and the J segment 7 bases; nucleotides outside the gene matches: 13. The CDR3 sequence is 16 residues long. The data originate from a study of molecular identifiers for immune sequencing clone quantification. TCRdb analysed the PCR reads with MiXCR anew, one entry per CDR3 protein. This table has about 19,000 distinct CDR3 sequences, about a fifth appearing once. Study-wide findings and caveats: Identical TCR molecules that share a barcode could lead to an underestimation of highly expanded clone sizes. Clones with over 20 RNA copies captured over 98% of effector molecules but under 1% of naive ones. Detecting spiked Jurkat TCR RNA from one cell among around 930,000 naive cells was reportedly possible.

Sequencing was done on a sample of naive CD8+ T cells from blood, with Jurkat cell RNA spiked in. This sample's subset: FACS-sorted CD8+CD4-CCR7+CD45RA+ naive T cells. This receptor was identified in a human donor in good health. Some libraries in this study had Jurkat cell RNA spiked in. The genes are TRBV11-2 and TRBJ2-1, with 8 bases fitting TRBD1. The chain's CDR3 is CASSPGDRSGENEQFF. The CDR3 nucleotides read TGTGCCAGCAGCCCAGGGGACAGGAGTGGGGAAAATGAGCAGTTCTTC.